This paragraph reports one TCR beta chain. This record belongs to a study of blood T cell repertoires in COVID-19. Original data processing: Counts of nucleated cells, estimated from reference gene primer amplification, were obtained. Sequencing used immunoSEQ multiplex PCR; TCRdb keeps in-frame clones, though not all of them. That table is the source of V, J and clone size, and D and trimming were worked out from the DNA. The sample yields 90,000 or so clones, roughly 85% seen once. Germline assignment: CDR1 LGHNA and CDR2 YNFKEQ. The CDR3 extends over 14 amino acids. Losses at the gene ends were 1 base for V and 5 bases for J; bases not matched to a gene: 4.

The specimen was peripheral blood. The TCR was taken from a man between 60 and 75 years old with acute or convalescent COVID-19. This chain connects TRBV4-2 to TRBJ2-5; 7 bases map to TRBD2. The CDR3 protein is CASSQGFGRETQYF. CDR3 nucleotides: TGTGCCAGCAGCCAAGGTTTCGGGAGGGAGACCCAGTACTTC.